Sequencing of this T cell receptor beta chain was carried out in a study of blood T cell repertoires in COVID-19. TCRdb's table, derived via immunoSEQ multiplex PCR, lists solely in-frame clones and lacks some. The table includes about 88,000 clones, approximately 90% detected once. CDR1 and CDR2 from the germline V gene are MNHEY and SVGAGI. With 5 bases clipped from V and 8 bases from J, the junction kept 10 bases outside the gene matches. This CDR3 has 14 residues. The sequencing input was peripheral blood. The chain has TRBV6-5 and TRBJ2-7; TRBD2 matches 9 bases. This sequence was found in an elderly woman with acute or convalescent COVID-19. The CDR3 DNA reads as TGTGCCAGCAGTCCGGGACTAGCCATCGTCAAGCAGTACTTC. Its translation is CASSPGLAIVKQYF.